The clone carrying this T cell receptor beta chain showed up just a few times. The antigen remains unidentified. TCRdb reprocessed the reads with MiXCR, giving one entry per CDR3 protein. The table has 200,000 to 250,000 distinct CDR3 sequences, around two fifths seen once; the top ten hold 59%. The sample is drawn from a study of T cell repertoires in cytomegalovirus infection. Germline V gene sequence: CDR1 ENHRY, CDR2 SYGVKD. Trimming shortened V by 6 bases and J by 1 base, and 12 bases separated the two germline ends. This CDR3 contains 14 residues. The chain combines TRBV10-3 with TRBJ1-1, with a tentative D call TRBD1 (6 bases). Here the sequenced sample was CD8+ T cells from cultured PBMCs, taken from culture after CMV antigen stimulation. The sequence was obtained from a human donor in good health (CMV status not recorded). Some clones in this sample may be carry-over from other donors' samples. CDR3 residues: CAIRTGRGNTEAFF. Written as DNA, the CDR3 is TGTGCCATCAGAACAGGGAGAGGGAACACTGAAGCTTTCTTT.